A single T cell receptor beta chain is shown here with its context. Its antigen is not known. Primers used in a second PCR of about 6 to 11 cycles were a sample-barcoded 5' primer and a J-beta primer mix. TCRdb reprocessed the 5' RACE reads via MiXCR and lists one record per CDR3 protein. The sample records over 950,000 distinct CDR3 sequences, under 40% being singletons. This specimen belongs to a study of blood T cells in healthy people across ages. On the study more broadly: About one barcoded beta molecule per two T cells was captured by template switching.

This CDR3 is built from 16 residues. J gave up 4 bases and V 4 bases, and 4 bases lay outside the gene matches. Study-wide findings and caveats: Diversity was higher, and naive CD4+ cells more numerous, in long-lived donors than in aged donors.

The sequencing input was blood. This rearrangement joins TRBV12-3 or TRBV12-4 to TRBJ2-2; 12 bases match TRBD2. The receptor's source is a man aged 18 to 30 in good health. The CDR3 protein is CASSSMTSGGTGELFF. Written as DNA, the CDR3 is TGTGCCAGCAGTTCGATGACTAGCGGGGGCACCGGGGAGCTGTTTTTT.